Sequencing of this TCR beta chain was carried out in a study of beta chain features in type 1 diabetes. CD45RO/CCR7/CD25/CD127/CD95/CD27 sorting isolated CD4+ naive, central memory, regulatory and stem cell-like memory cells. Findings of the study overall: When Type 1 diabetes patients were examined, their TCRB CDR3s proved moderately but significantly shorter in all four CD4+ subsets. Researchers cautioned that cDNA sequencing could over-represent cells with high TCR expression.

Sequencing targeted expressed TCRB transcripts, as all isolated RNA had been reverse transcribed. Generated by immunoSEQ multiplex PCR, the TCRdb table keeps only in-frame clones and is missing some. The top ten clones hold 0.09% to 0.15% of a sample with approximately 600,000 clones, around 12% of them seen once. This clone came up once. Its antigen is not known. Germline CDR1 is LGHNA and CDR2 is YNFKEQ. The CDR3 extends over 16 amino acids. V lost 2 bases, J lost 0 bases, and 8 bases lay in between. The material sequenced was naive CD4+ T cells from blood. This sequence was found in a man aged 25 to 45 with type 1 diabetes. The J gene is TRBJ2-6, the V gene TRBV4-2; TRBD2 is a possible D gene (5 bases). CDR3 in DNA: TGTGCCAGCAGCCAAACGGGGAACTCTGGGGCCAACGTCCTGACTTTC. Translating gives CASSQTGNSGANVLTF.